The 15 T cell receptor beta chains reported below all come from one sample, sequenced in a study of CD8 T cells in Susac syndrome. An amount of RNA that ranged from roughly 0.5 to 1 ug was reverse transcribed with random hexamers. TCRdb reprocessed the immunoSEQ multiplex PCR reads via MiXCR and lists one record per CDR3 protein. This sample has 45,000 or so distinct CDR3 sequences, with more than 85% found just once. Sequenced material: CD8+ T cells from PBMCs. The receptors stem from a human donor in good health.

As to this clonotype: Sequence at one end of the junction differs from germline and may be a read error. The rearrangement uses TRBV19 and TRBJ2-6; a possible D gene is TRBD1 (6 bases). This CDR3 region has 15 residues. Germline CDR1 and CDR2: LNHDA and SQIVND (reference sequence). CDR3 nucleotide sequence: TGTGCCAGTAGCATAGGGGGATCTGGGGCCAACGTCCTGACTTTC. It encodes CASSIGGSGANVLTF.

CDR3 sequence reads: CASSSGTIYEQYF. The CDR3 region has the DNA TGTGCCAGCAGTTCTGGGACAATCTACGAGCAGTACTTC. The genes are TRBV28 and TRBJ2-7, with D possibly matching TRBD1 (6 bases). The CDR3 extends over 13 amino acids. Germline V lookup: CDR1 MDHEN, CDR2 SYDVKM. V lost 4 bases and J 3 bases, leaving 10 bases between the germline ends. The full variable domain, completed using reference TRBV28 and TRBJ2-7, is DVKVTQSSRYLVKRTGEKVFLECVQDMDHENMFWYRQDPGLGLRLIYFSYDVKMKEKGDIPEGYSVSREKKERFSLILESASTNQTSMYLCASSSGTIYEQYFGPGTRLTVT.

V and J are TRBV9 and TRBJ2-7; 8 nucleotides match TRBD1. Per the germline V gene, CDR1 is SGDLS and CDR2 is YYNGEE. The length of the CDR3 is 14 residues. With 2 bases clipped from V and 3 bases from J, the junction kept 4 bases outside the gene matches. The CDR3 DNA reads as TGTGCCAGCAGCGTCGCAGGGGGCCACTACGAGCAGTACTTC. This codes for CASSVAGGHYEQYF.

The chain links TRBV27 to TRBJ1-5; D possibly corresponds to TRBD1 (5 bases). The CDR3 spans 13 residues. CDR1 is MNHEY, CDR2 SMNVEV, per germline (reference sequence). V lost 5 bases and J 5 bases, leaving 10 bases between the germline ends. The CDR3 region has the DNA TGTGCCAGCAGTCAACGGGGCTATCAGCCCCAGCATTTT. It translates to CASSQRGYQPQHF.

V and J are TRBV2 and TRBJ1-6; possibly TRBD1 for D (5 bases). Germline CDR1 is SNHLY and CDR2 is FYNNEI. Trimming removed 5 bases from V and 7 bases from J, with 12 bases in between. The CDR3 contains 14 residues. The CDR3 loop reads CASSTDSTNSPLHF. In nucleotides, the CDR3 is TGTGCCAGCAGTACCGACAGTACAAATTCACCCCTCCACTTT.

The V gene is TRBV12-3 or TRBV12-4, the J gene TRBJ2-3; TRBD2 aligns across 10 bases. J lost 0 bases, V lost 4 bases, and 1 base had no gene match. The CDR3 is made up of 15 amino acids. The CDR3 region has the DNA TGTGCCAGCAGTTGGACTAGCGGCAGCACAGATACGCAGTATTTT. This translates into CASSWTSGSTDTQYF.

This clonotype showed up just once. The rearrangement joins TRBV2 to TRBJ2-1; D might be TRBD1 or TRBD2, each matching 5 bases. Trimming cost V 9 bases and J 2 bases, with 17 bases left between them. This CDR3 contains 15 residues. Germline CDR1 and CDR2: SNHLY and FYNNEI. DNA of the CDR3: TGTGCCAGGGAACCGAGGGGCGGTACCTACAATGAGCAGTTCTTC. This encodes CAREPRGGTYNEQFF.

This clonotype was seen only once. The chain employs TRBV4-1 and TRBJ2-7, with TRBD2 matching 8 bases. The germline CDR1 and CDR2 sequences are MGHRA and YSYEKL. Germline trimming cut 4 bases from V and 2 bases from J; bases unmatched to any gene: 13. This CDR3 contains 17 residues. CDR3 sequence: CASSPRTSPGETYEQYF. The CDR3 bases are TGCGCCAGCAGCCCCCGGACTAGCCCGGGGGAAACCTACGAGCAGTACTTC.

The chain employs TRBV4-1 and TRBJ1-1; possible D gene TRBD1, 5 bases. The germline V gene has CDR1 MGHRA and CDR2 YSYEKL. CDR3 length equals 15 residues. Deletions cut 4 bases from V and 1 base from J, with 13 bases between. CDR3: CASSPRVLGNTEAFF. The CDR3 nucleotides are TGCGCCAGCAGCCCCAGGGTTCTGGGGAACACTGAAGCTTTCTTT.

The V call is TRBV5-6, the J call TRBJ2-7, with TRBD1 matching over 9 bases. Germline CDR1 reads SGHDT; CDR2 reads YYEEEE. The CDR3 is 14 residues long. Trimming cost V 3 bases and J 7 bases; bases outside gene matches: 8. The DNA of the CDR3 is TGTGCCAGCAGCTGGGGGACAGGGATGGGAGAGCAGTACTTC. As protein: CASSWGTGMGEQYF.

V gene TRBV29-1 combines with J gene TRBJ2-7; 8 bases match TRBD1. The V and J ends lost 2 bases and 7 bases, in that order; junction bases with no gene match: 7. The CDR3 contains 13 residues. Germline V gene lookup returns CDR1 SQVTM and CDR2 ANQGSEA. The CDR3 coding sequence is TGCAGCGTTGAACAGGGGGCATCGGGGGAGCAGTACTTC. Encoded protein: CSVEQGASGEQYF.

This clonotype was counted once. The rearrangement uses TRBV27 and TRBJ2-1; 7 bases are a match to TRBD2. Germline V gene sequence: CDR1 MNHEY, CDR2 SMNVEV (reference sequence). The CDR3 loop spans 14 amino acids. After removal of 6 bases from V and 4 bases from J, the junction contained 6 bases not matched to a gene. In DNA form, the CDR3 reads TGTGCCAGCAGGAAGCTAGCGGTTTACAATGAGCAGTTCTTC. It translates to CASRKLAVYNEQFF.

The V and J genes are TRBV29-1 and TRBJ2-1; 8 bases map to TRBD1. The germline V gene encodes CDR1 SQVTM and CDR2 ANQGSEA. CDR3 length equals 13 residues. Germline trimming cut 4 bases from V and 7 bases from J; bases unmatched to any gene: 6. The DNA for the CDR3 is TGCAGCGTTGCCCCAGGGGGCGAAAATGAGCAGTTCTTC. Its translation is CSVAPGGENEQFF.

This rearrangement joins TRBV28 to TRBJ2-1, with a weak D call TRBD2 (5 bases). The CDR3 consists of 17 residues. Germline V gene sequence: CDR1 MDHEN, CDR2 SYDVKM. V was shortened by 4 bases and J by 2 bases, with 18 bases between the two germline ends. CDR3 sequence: CASSSPRIGLAYNEQFF. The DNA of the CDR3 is TGTGCCAGCAGTTCACCCCGGATCGGACTCGCCTACAATGAGCAGTTCTTC.

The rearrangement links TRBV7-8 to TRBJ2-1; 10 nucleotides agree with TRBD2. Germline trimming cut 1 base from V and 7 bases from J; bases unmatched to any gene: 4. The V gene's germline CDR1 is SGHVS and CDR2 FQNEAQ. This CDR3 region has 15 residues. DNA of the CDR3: TGTGCCAGCAGCTTAGAGGTTAGCGGGAGGAATGAGCAGTTCTTC. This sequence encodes CASSLEVSGRNEQFF.